The sequence of this T cell receptor beta chain was determined in a study of post-analysis software for immune sequencing data. Study as a whole: Multiple sclerosis in the patients followed relapsing-remitting, secondary progressive and progressive-relapsing courses.

Study conclusions and caveats: By F measure, strong co-clustering occurred among samples prepared in the same batch. Compared against controls, patients with multiple sclerosis displayed significantly lower normalized Chao1 diversity. There were four or five TRBV segments more frequent in patients than controls, and TRBV5-6, TRBV5-1 and TRBV20-1 were among them.

Unique molecular identifiers were present in the TCR beta cDNA libraries. Each sample of roughly 0.9 to 10 million input T cells yielded roughly 500,000 cDNA molecules, so each molecule approximated one T cell. TCRdb used MiXCR to reprocess the PCR reads, holding one entry per CDR3 protein. The table has some 890,000 distinct CDR3 sequences, approximately 57% seen once. Concerning this clonotype itself: Its antigen is as yet unknown.

The CDR3 loop spans 12 amino acids. V dropped 6 bases and J dropped 5 bases, with 10 bases sitting between them. The clonotype comes from a girl between 5 and 17 years old with multiple sclerosis. The genes are TRBV12-3 or TRBV12-4 and TRBJ1-2; weak D call: TRBD1 (5 bases). Sequences were obtained from blood. This CDR3 reads CASRAGAYGYTF. The CDR3 region has the DNA TGTGCCAGCAGAGCCGGGGCTTATGGCTACACCTTC.